A selection of T cell receptor beta chains follows, all from one sample in a study of cytomegalovirus exposure and HLA in healthy donors. Some clones are missing from TCRdb's copy, which holds only in-frame ones; the method was immunoSEQ multiplex PCR. The table shows fewer than 200,000 clones, with around 80% occurring only once. Sequenced: PBMCs. These receptors all stem from a woman aged 45-59 years in good health and CMV-seropositive. CDR3s include the opening cysteine and the closing phenylalanine or tryptophan. D genes are given only for firm matches. Not all rows give a size; the values are once, few, many and, for expanded clones, a class.

-,-,TRBV18,TRBJ1-3,CASSVGVSGNTIYF,TGTGCCAGCTCAGTAGGAGTCTCTGGAAACACCATATATTTT
-,TRBD2,TRBV5-1,TRBJ2-1,CASSSGGSSYNEQFF,TGCGCCAGCAGCTCCGGCGGGAGCTCCTACAATGAGCAGTTCTTC
-,TRBD1,TRBV2,TRBJ1-1,CASSQTGVRNTEAFF,TGTGCCAGCAGTCAGACAGGGGTAAGGAACACTGAAGCTTTCTTT
-,TRBD2,TRBV19,TRBJ2-2,CASSIGTSGGNTGELFF,TGTGCCAGTAGTATAGGGACTAGCGGGGGGAACACCGGGGAGCTGTTTTTT
-,TRBD2,TRBV19,TRBJ2-1,CASSIGLAGNEQFF,TGTGCCAGTAGTATTGGACTAGCGGGAAATGAGCAGTTCTTC
-,-,TRBV5-1,TRBJ1-2,CASSLVGANYGYTF,TGCGCCAGCAGCTTGGTAGGGGCTAACTATGGCTACACCTTC
once,TRBD1,TRBV27,TRBJ2-1,CASKISQGASYNEQFF,TGTGCCAGCAAGATATCTCAGGGGGCGTCCTACAATGAGCAGTTCTTC
-,TRBD2,TRBV7-2,TRBJ2-5,CASSLDPASGGSSETQYF,TGTGCCAGCAGCTTAGATCCCGCTAGCGGGGGGTCGTCAGAGACCCAGTACTTC
once,-,TRBV5-4,TRBJ1-1,CASSLARNTEAFF,TGTGCCAGCAGCTTGGCGAGGAACACTGAAGCTTTCTTT
-,-,TRBV29-1,TRBJ1-2,CSVEVGGGGYTF,TGCAGCGTTGAAGTTGGGGGGGGAGGCTACACCTTC
-,TRBD2,TRBV2,TRBJ2-7,CASSESLAGSYEQYF,TGTGCCAGCAGTGAATCGCTAGCGGGGTCCTACGAGCAGTACTTC
-,TRBD2,TRBV7-9,TRBJ2-3,CASSLVAGGPDTQYF,TGTGCCAGCAGCTTAGTGGCGGGAGGGCCGGATACGCAGTATTTT
-,TRBD1,TRBV19,TRBJ2-2,CASSIRGTGMSMTGELFF,TGTGCCAGTAGTATAAGGGGGACAGGAATGTCCATGACCGGGGAGCTGTTTTTT
once,-,TRBV6-1,TRBJ1-2,CASSASRDYGYTF,TGTGCCAGCAGTGCCAGCCGGGACTATGGCTACACCTTC
-,-,TRBV7-9,TRBJ2-1,CASSLGGPYNEQFF,TGTGCCAGCAGCTTAGGGGGGCCCTACAATGAGCAGTTCTTC
-,TRBD1,TRBV27,TRBJ1-2,CATGQGLDYGYTF,TGTGCCACCGGACAGGGCCTAGACTATGGCTACACCTTC
-,-,TRBV5-4,TRBJ2-7,CASSFGGRNYEQYF,TGTGCCAGCAGCTTTGGAGGCCGGAACTACGAGCAGTACTTC
-,TRBD1,TRBV6-5,TRBJ2-5,CASRRGQVGETQYF,TGTGCCAGCAGACGTGGACAGGTTGGAGAGACCCAGTACTTC
-,-,TRBV13,TRBJ2-5,CASSPLDERQETQYF,TGTGCCAGCAGCCCCTTGGATGAGCGCCAAGAGACCCAGTACTTC
few,-,TRBV7-2,TRBJ1-2,CASSQGGTPVANYGYTF,TGTGCCAGCAGCCAGGGCGGGACTCCCGTGGCCAACTATGGCTACACCTTC
-,-,TRBV6-5,TRBJ2-3,CASSYADTQYF,TGTGCCAGCAGTTACGCGGATACGCAGTATTTT
-,TRBD2,TRBV6-1,TRBJ2-7,CASSPPGGSYEQYF,TGTGCCAGCAGTCCCCCGGGGGGTTCCTACGAGCAGTACTTC
-,TRBD1,TRBV5-1,TRBJ2-6,CASPGQGGSGANVLTF,TGCGCCAGTCCGGGACAGGGGGGCTCTGGGGCCAACGTCCTGACTTTC
-,-,TRBV14,TRBJ2-7,CASSQEWGQYF,TGTGCCAGCAGCCAAGAATGGGGCCAGTACTTC
-,-,TRBV29-1,TRBJ1-1,CSARKPPGGNTEAFF,TGCAGCGCTAGGAAACCTCCGGGGGGGAACACTGAAGCTTTCTTT
-,-,TRBV7-3,TRBJ1-2,CASSPTSQGGGYTF,TGTGCCAGCAGCCCAACGTCGCAGGGAGGTGGCTACACCTTC
-,-,TRBV6-4,TRBJ2-2,CASSDLPSWTGELFF,TGTGCCAGCAGTGACCTTCCTAGCTGGACCGGGGAGCTGTTTTTT
once,-,TRBV7-3,TRBJ2-5,CASSLGAGAGQETQYF,TGTGCCAGCAGCTTAGGGGCGGGGGCGGGCCAAGAGACCCAGTACTTC
-,-,TRBV5-4,TRBJ1-1,CASSLVPQEGEAFF,TGTGCCAGCAGCTTGGTTCCGCAGGAGGGTGAAGCTTTCTTT
-,-,TRBV11-3,TRBJ1-2,CASSFQGAVHGYTF,TGTGCCAGCAGCTTCCAGGGTGCAGTCCATGGCTACACCTTC
-,TRBD2,TRBV7-2,TRBJ2-3,CASSLVGGRVTPDTQYF,TGTGCCAGCAGCTTAGTAGGCGGGAGGGTTACGCCAGATACGCAGTATTTT
-,-,TRBV30,TRBJ1-1,CAWREGVNTEAFF,TGTGCCTGGAGGGAAGGGGTCAACACTGAAGCTTTCTTT
few,-,TRBV5-1,TRBJ1-1,CASSLSGDTEAFF,TGCGCCAGCAGCTTGTCAGGGGACACTGAAGCTTTCTTT
-,TRBD2,TRBV7-2,TRBJ2-7,CASSPRRGLASYEQYF,TGTGCCAGCAGCCCGCGCCGGGGACTAGCGAGCTACGAGCAGTACTTC
-,TRBD1,TRBV9,TRBJ1-2,CASSVVDRASGGYTF,TGTGCCAGCAGCGTAGTGGACAGGGCGTCGGGCGGCTACACCTTC